The TCR beta chain described here comes from a study of CD8 T cells in ankylosing spondylitis. This clonotype was seen at least ten times. The CDR3 sequence is 17 residues long. V dropped 6 bases and J dropped 2; count of bases not matched to a gene: 9. Germline V CDR1 and CDR2: MNHEY, SVGEGT. TCRdb re-called the 5' RACE reads through MiXCR, storing one row per CDR3 protein. The data hold under 250,000 distinct CDR3 sequences, with roughly 25% observed a single time. Sequencing was done on a sample of blood, either unsorted or a sorted T cell fraction (not recorded which). V and J are TRBV6-2 or TRBV6-3 and TRBJ2-3, with 12 bases fitting TRBD2. The TCR comes from a male donor with ankylosing spondylitis or in good health (not recorded which). This CDR3 reads CASRTSGRASYTDTQYF. CDR3 DNA sequence: TGTGCCAGCAGGACTAGCGGGAGAGCGTCTTACACAGATACGCAGTATTTT.